The 2 T cell receptor beta chains in this list originate from one sample, sequenced in a study of T cell repertoires in cytomegalovirus infection. TCRdb independently ran MiXCR on the reads; one entry per CDR3 protein. The sample lists about 310,000 distinct CDR3 sequences; roughly 9.3% were seen once. Sample: PBMCs. The receptors stem from a human donor in good health (CMV status not recorded). Some clones in this sample may be carry-over from other donors' samples.

The chain recombines TRBV20-1 with TRBJ2-5, with TRBD2 matching over 13 bases. The ends lost 4 bases at V and 3 bases at J; junction bases unmatched: 8. The germline V gene encodes CDR1 DFQATT and CDR2 SNEGSKA (reference sequence). This CDR3 is built from 16 residues. The CDR3: CSATGLAGVIEETQYF. CDR3 sequence (DNA): TGCAGTGCTACCGGACTAGCGGGGGTTATAGAAGAGACCCAGTACTTC.

The J gene is TRBJ1-1, the V gene TRBV15; D is uncertain. Trimming left V 1 base short and J 2 bases short, with 17 bases between. Germline V gene data show CDR1 as LNHNV and CDR2 as YYDKDF (reference sequence). The CDR3 is made up of 17 amino acids. The CDR3 bases are TGTGCCACCAGCAGAGCCCCCGGGGAAAAAAGAAACACTGAAGCTTTCTTT. Amino acid sequence: CATSRAPGEKRNTEAFF.